This T cell receptor beta chain was retrieved from a study of T cell responses to AZD1222 COVID-19 vaccine. Points on this clone: Its antigen is not known.

This table comes from immunoSEQ multiplex PCR, and its TCRdb copy is limited to in-frame clones, with some not included. The data show 73,000 or so clones, approximately 85% seen once. Overall study findings and caveats: In a largely white British group with more females than males, clonal diversity was possibly underestimated. Epitopes outside B.1.351 and B.1.1.7 mutated regions reportedly drew nearly half of spike TCRs.

The CDR3 spans 15 residues. V lost 0 bases, J lost 6 bases, and 6 bases stayed unmatched. CDR1 is SGHNT and CDR2 is YYREEE in the germline V gene (reference sequence). This sequence joins TRBV5-4 and TRBJ2-7; 10 bases are shared with TRBD1. The sequencing used peripheral blood, collected on day 0 of AZD1222 vaccination. This TCR came from an adult in good health. This chain's CDR3 is CASSLGGQGRFEQYF. Here the CDR3 DNA reads TGTGCCAGCAGCTTGGGGGGACAGGGGAGGTTCGAGCAGTACTTC.